What follows is one T cell receptor (beta chain) and its context. Antigen unknown. The sample belongs to a study of Graves' ophthalmopathy and Graves' hyperthyroidism. Study-level information: Hyperthyroidism is called stable when no ophthalmopathy develops within 18 months of follow-up. Findings of the study overall: A majority of expanded thyroid clonotypes exceeding 0.001 frequency were likewise present in blood. From stable hyperthyroidism, ophthalmopathy was separated by a 13-signature model with 87.88% sensitivity and approximately 84% specificity.

The CDR3 has 14 amino acids. Germline CDR1 and CDR2: SNHLY and FYNNEI. The ends lost 9 bases at V and 2 bases at J; junction bases unmatched: 9. Amplification targeted the TCR beta CDR3 regions, with RNA transcripts as the source material. Investigators did first-round RT-PCR with HTBI primers, then second-round multiplex PCR. One entry per CDR3 protein, called by TCRdb with MiXCR from the multiplex PCR reads. In the table there are a few hundred thousand distinct CDR3 sequences, about two fifths of which are singletons. Patients were diagnosed from clinical symptoms, serum thyroxine, TRAb, thyroid ultrasound and orbital computed tomography.

Source material: peripheral blood or thyroid tissue (not recorded which). The receptor was isolated from an adult man with Graves' hyperthyroidism. The gene calls are TRBV2 and TRBJ2-7; TRBD1 aligns across 8 bases. The CDR3 nucleotides read TGTGCCAGTTTTACGGACAGGGCCCCCTACGAGCAGTACTTC. Its translation is CASFTDRAPYEQYF.